These 27 T cell receptor beta chains were sequenced from one sample in a study of blood T cell repertoires in COVID-19 (TCRdb year 2020). Libraries came from the immunoSEQ multiplex PCR assay. As stored in TCRdb, this immuneACCESS dataset retains in-frame rearrangements with V and J assigned. A fraction of the clones does not appear; measured against another copy, unresolved V genes explain less than half of the discrepancy, and the remainder lacks a known reason. Present in this sample are about 140,000 clones, 80% to 85% of which were seen just once. The ten largest clones take up 8% to 9% of the sample. Sequencing input: peripheral blood. These receptor sequences come from a man younger than 45 with COVID-19, enrolled during active disease.

The genes are TRBV28 and TRBJ2-5; possibly TRBD2 for D (5 bases). The CDR3 contains 13 residues. V was clipped by 6 bases and J by 4 bases, with 12 bases between them. Per germline, CDR1 MDHEN and CDR2 SYDVKM. The CDR3 bases are TGTGCCAGCAGCCCTAGCTGGGGAGAGACCCAGTACTTC. Translating it yields CASSPSWGETQYF.

This chain links TRBV2 with TRBJ1-5, with 7 positions matching TRBD1. The CDR3 loop spans 14 amino acids. Trimming cost V 10 bases and J 6 bases; bases outside gene matches: 12. From germline, CDR1 is SNHLY and CDR2 FYNNEI. The CDR3 DNA is TGTGCCACTTCCTTTGAGGGGGCTTCTCAGCCCCAGCATTTT. Translating it yields CATSFEGASQPQHF.

This chain uses TRBV9 with TRBJ2-1, with TRBD2 matching 8 bases. The V gene's germline CDR1 is SGDLS and CDR2 YYNGEE. Losses at the gene ends were 3 bases for V and 1 base for J; bases not matched to a gene: 3. This CDR3 has 15 residues. The CDR3 sequence is CASSGSGTSYNEQFF. CDR3 nucleotide sequence: TGTGCCAGCAGCGGTAGCGGGACGTCCTACAATGAGCAGTTCTTC.

This sequence joins TRBV7-2 and TRBJ1-4; 9 bases are a match to TRBD1. The CDR3 consists of 16 residues. CDR1 SGHTA and CDR2 FQGNSA come from the germline V gene. Germline trimming cut 5 bases from V and 7 bases from J; bases unmatched to any gene: 11. CDR3 bases: TGTGCCAGCAGCCCCCGAGGACAGGGGAGGGTTGAAAAACTGTTTTTT. It codes for CASSPRGQGRVEKLFF.

The chain links TRBV5-4 to TRBJ2-7; TRBD2 matches at 7 bases. The junction had 12 bases not matched to a gene; V was cut back by 6 bases and J by 6 bases. The CDR3 is 14 amino acids. Germline V gene sequence: CDR1 SGHNT, CDR2 YYREEE (reference sequence). The CDR3 loop is CASTNREAWGEQYF. In nucleotides, the CDR3 is TGTGCCAGCACCAATCGGGAGGCCTGGGGCGAGCAGTACTTC.

CDR3 sequence: CASSGAYGYTF. The CDR3 coding sequence is TGTGCCAGCAGCGGCGCCTATGGCTACACCTTC. The chain recombines TRBV9 with TRBJ1-2; D uncertain. The germline V gene has CDR1 SGDLS and CDR2 YYNGEE. CDR3 length: 11 amino acids. Trimming removed 3 bases at V and 4 bases at J, with 4 bases between.

This chain uses TRBV7-9 with TRBJ2-3, with 11 bases identical to TRBD2. Trimming removed 3 bases from V and 0 bases from J; junction bases left unmatched: 5. The CDR3 consists of 17 residues. From germline, CDR1 is SEHNR and CDR2 FQNEAQ (reference sequence). The DNA for the CDR3 is TGTGCCAGCAGCTTCAGGACTAGCGGGTTAAGCACAGATACGCAGTATTTT. Amino acid sequence: CASSFRTSGLSTDTQYF.

The V call is TRBV11-3, the J call TRBJ2-1; no firm D call. V was pared by 5 bases and J by 9 bases, with 14 bases between. Germline CDR1 and CDR2: SGHNT and YENEEA. This CDR3 spans 13 amino acids. CDR3 sequence: CASSPRIGLEQFF. The CDR3 DNA reads as TGTGCCAGCAGCCCGCGAATTGGTCTTGAGCAGTTCTTC.

V and J are TRBV20-1 and TRBJ2-7; D call uncertain. V lost 3 bases and J lost 5, with 8 bases in between. This CDR3 is built from 11 residues. The germline V gene encodes CDR1 DFQATT and CDR2 SNEGSKA (reference sequence). The CDR3 is CSARLNHEQYF. Written as DNA, the CDR3 is TGCAGTGCTAGGCTAAATCACGAGCAGTACTTC.

The rearrangement joins TRBV12-3 or TRBV12-4 to TRBJ1-6; D is unclear. The CDR3 has 12 amino acids. Trimming took off 3 bases at V and 9 bases at J, with 6 bases between the two ends. The CDR3 region has the DNA TGTGCCAGCAGTTTTGAGGTTTCACCCCTCCACTTT. This encodes CASSFEVSPLHF.

The rearrangement joins TRBV28 to TRBJ2-2, with D possibly TRBD1 on 7 matching bases. Trimming shortened V by 6 bases and J by 3 bases, and 11 bases separated the two germline ends. The germline CDR1 and CDR2 sequences are MDHEN and SYDVKM. CDR3 length: 14 residues. CDR3 sequence (DNA): TGTGCCAGCAGGCAGGGGGGAGACACCGGGGAGCTGTTTTTT. Residues: CASRQGGDTGELFF. Using reference TRBV28 and TRBJ2-2 for the parts outside the CDR3, the full variable domain is DVKVTQSSRYLVKRTGEKVFLECVQDMDHENMFWYRQDPGLGLRLIYFSYDVKMKEKGDIPEGYSVSREKKERFSLILESASTNQTSMYLCASRQGGDTGELFFGEGSRLTVL.

The chain is built from TRBV19 and TRBJ2-5; 8 bases agree with TRBD2. Germline trimming cut 3 bases from V and 5 bases from J; bases unmatched to any gene: 11. The CDR3 is made up of 16 amino acids. Germline CDR1 and CDR2: LNHDA and SQIVND (reference sequence). CDR3 loop: CASSIRPLGGGETQYF. The CDR3 coding sequence is TGTGCCAGTAGTATTAGACCACTAGGCGGGGGGGAGACCCAGTACTTC.

CDR3 loop: CASSLEGTGDYEQYF. The DNA of the CDR3 is TGTGCCAGCAGCTTAGAGGGGACAGGGGACTACGAGCAGTACTTC. The chain combines TRBV7-6 with TRBJ2-7; TRBD1 aligns across 10 bases. The CDR3 totals 15 residues. Trimming cost V 1 base and J 3 bases; bases outside gene matches: 3. Germline V CDR1 and CDR2: SGHVS, FNYEAQ.

The chain is built from TRBV7-3 and TRBJ2-3; weak D call: TRBD1 (5 bases). Per germline, CDR1 SGHTA and CDR2 FQGTGA. The ends were cut back, 0 bases at V and 6 bases at J, with 10 bases in the middle. The CDR3 consists of 14 residues. CDR3: CASSLTGPGDTQYF. The CDR3 coding sequence is TGTGCCAGCAGCTTAACGGGGCCAGGGGATACGCAGTATTTT.

This rearrangement joins TRBV10-2 to TRBJ2-5, with 7 positions matching TRBD2. CDR1 WSHSY and CDR2 SAAADI come from the germline V gene. Unmatched junction bases numbered 2, after V lost 5 bases and J lost 2 bases. CDR3 length equals 13 residues. CDR3 nucleotide sequence: TGCGCCAGCAGTCGGGACTATCAAGAGACCCAGTACTTC. This codes for CASSRDYQETQYF.

The rearrangement uses TRBV28 and TRBJ2-1, with 10 bases lining up with TRBD2. Germline loops: CDR1 MDHEN, CDR2 SYDVKM. V was clipped by 5 bases and J by 7 bases; unmatched bases: 17. The CDR3 sequence is 18 residues long. The CDR3 sequence: CASSPTGKAGGLGNEQFF. The CDR3, as DNA: TGTGCCAGCAGTCCCACGGGAAAAGCGGGAGGGCTGGGGAATGAGCAGTTCTTC.

In this sample, this clone turned up a few times. The chain employs TRBV14 and TRBJ2-7, with 9 bases that match TRBD1. Germline loops: CDR1 SGHDN, CDR2 FVKESK. The length of the CDR3 is 15 residues. The trim removed 4 bases at V and 3 bases at J, leaving 7 bases unmatched. DNA of the CDR3: TGTGCCAGCAGCCCCCCCGGGACAGGGATCTACGAGCAGTACTTC. It yields the protein CASSPPGTGIYEQYF.

This clone was counted a single time. The chain combines TRBV28 with TRBJ2-7, with a possible D match to TRBD2 (5 bases). The ends were cut back, 6 bases at V and 5 bases at J, with 17 bases in the middle. This CDR3 comprises 14 residues. Germline CDR1 and CDR2: MDHEN and SYDVKM. The CDR3 loop reads CASSPSQTSNEQYF. CDR3 nucleotides: TGTGCCAGCAGCCCGAGTCAAACTAGTAACGAGCAGTACTTC.

This chain joins TRBV27 and TRBJ2-7; D gene ambiguous. The germline V and J ends were trimmed by 6 bases and 7 bases, with 19 bases remaining between them. Germline loops: CDR1 MNHEY, CDR2 SMNVEV (reference sequence). CDR3 size: 14 residues. CDR3 sequence: CASRPQMYVLEQYF. CDR3 DNA: TGTGCCAGCAGGCCCCAGATGTACGTTTTGGAGCAGTACTTC.

This chain uses TRBV7-2 with TRBJ2-6; tentative D call: TRBD2 (6 bases). Germline V lookup: CDR1 SGHTA, CDR2 FQGNSA. There are 15 residues in the CDR3. The V end was cut by 4 bases, the J end by 7 bases, with 14 bases between. CDR3 DNA: TGTGCCAGCAGCTCGGGACTCCTCCAAGCCAACGTCCTGACTTTC. Amino acid sequence: CASSSGLLQANVLTF.

J is TRBJ1-4 and V is TRBV7-9, with 7 bases fitting TRBD1. Germline V CDR1 and CDR2: SEHNR, FQNEAQ (reference sequence). J lost 6 bases, V lost 1 base, and 17 bases had no gene match. There are 19 residues in the CDR3. The CDR3 region is CASSLGDSRPVVWHEKLFF. For the CDR3, the DNA is TGTGCCAGCAGCTTAGGGGACAGCCGGCCGGTGGTATGGCATGAAAAACTGTTTTTT.

The V call is TRBV6-5, the J call TRBJ2-7, with 9 bases identical to TRBD1. CDR1 is MNHEY, CDR2 SVGAGI, per germline. After removal of 7 bases from V and 2 bases from J, the junction contained 6 bases not matched to a gene. CDR3 size: 14 residues. CDR3 DNA sequence: TGTGCCAGCATTTGGACAGGGGAGACCTACGAGCAGTACTTC. This encodes CASIWTGETYEQYF.

This clone was found once. The chain has TRBV3-1 (or the pseudogene TRBV3-2) and TRBJ1-2; the match to TRBD1 covers 8 bases. CDR3 length: 14 residues. V lost 4 bases and J lost 2; bases outside the gene matches: 3. Per the germline V gene, CDR1 is LGHDT and CDR2 is YNNKEL (reference sequence). DNA for the CDR3: TGTGCCAGCAGCCGACAGGGGCGGAACTATGGCTACACCTTC. This sequence encodes CASSRQGRNYGYTF.

The chain has TRBV30 and TRBJ2-1; 7 positions match TRBD2. The germline V gene has CDR1 GTSNPN and CDR2 SVGIG (reference sequence). The CDR3 loop spans 16 amino acids. V gave up 5 bases and J gave up 1 base; unmatched junction bases: 11. CDR3 nucleotides: TGTGCCTGGGACGATGGCGGGAGCACTTCCTACAATGAGCAGTTCTTC. Protein sequence: CAWDDGGSTSYNEQFF.

The rearrangement links TRBV9 to TRBJ1-2; 8 bases are shared with TRBD1. The CDR3 runs 13 residues. CDR1 and CDR2 (germline): SGDLS, YYNGEE. The trim removed 2 bases at V and 10 bases at J, leaving 7 bases unmatched. DNA for the CDR3: TGTGCCAGCAGCGTTCCCCACAGGGGGACCTACACCTTC. Translated, it gives CASSVPHRGTYTF.

The chain uses TRBV30 and TRBJ1-2; 8 bases align to TRBD1. The ends lost 4 bases at V and 1 base at J; junction bases unmatched: 8. CDR1 is GTSNPN, CDR2 SVGIG, per germline (reference sequence). There are 15 residues in the CDR3. This CDR3 reads CAWNHPGQDNYGYTF. In nucleotides, the CDR3 is TGTGCCTGGAACCACCCGGGACAGGATAACTATGGCTACACCTTC.

J is TRBJ2-2 and V is TRBV11-2; 8 bases line up with TRBD1. This CDR3 has 18 residues. The trim removed 1 base at V and 3 bases at J, leaving 10 bases unmatched. Looked up from germline, CDR1 is SGHAT and CDR2 is FQNNGV. The CDR3 DNA reads as TGTGCCAGCAGCTTAGGTCCGCGGACAGGGCGGGACACCGGGGAGCTGTTTTTT. This sequence encodes CASSLGPRTGRDTGELFF.